The source of this TCR beta chain is a study of blood T cell repertoires in COVID-19. Study-level information: Nucleic acid was either cDNA or gDNA, and it came from T cells, B-cell-depleted T cells, or PBMCs.

Libraries were prepared by immunoSEQ multiplex PCR; TCRdb keeps only in-frame clonotypes and omits some of them. The repertoire holds 150,000 to 200,000 clones, with roughly 84% as singletons. This CDR3 comprises 12 residues. The germline gives CDR1 MNHEY, CDR2 SVGAGI. V lost 4 bases and J 8 bases, leaving 11 bases between the germline ends. Participants were placed into cohorts based on the clinical history they reported. Contact with a PCR-confirmed or clinician-diagnosed COVID-19 case occurred within 2 weeks of entry. This clonotype was obtained from a woman aged 30 to 39 who had been exposed to COVID-19. V is TRBV6-5 and J is TRBJ1-1; a possible D gene is TRBD1 (6 bases). Material for sequencing was PBMCs or T cells enriched from blood (not recorded which). The CDR3 DNA is TGTGCCAGCAGTTTACAGGGATTCGAAGCTTTCTTT. Residues: CASSLQGFEAFF.